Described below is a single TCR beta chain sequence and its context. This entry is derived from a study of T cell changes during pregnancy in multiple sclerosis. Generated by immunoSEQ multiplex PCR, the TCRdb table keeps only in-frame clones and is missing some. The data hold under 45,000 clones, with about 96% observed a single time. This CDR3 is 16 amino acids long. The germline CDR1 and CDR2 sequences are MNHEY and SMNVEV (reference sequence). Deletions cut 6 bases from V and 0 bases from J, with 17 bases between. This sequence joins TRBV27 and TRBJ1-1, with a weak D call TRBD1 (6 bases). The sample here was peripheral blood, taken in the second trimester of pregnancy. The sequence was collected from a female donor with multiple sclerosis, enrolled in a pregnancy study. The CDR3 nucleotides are TGTGCCAGCAGACCATTTGGACAGCCCATGAACACTGAAGCTTTCTTT. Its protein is CASRPFGQPMNTEAFF.